A selection of T cell receptor beta chains follows, all from one sample in a study of T cells in Graves' hyperthyroidism and ophthalmopathy. TCRdb re-derived calls from the multiplex PCR reads in MiXCR, one entry per CDR3 protein. The sample carries over 500,000 distinct CDR3 sequences, less than 15% recorded once. Material: blood. All receptors come from a woman aged 40 to 50 with Graves' hyperthyroidism. Each CDR3 is given with its conserved first and last residue. Fields, in order: D gene, V gene, J gene, clone size, CDR3 protein, CDR3 DNA. D genes are given only for firm matches. Only part of the rows carry a size: once, few, many, or a class if the clone is expanded.

D gene: -
V gene: TRBV30
J gene: TRBJ2-2
clone size: few
CDR3 protein: CAWSARGIPNTGELFF
CDR3 DNA: TGTGCCTGGAGTGCTCGCGGGATTCCGAACACCGGGGAGCTGTTTTTT

D gene: -
V gene: TRBV12-3/TRBV12-4
J gene: TRBJ1-1
clone size: many
CDR3 protein: CAIRGGGTEAFF
CDR3 DNA: TGTGCCATCAGGGGCGGTGGCACTGAAGCTTTCTTT

D gene: -
V gene: TRBV2
J gene: TRBJ1-4
clone size: -
CDR3 protein: CASSEPDSSWEKLFF
CDR3 DNA: TGTGCCAGCAGTGAGCCGGACTCTTCGTGGGAAAAACTGTTTTTT

D gene: TRBD2
V gene: TRBV6-1
J gene: TRBJ2-7
clone size: -
CDR3 protein: CAGSQGTSGSYEQYF
CDR3 DNA: TGTGCCGGCAGTCAAGGGACTAGCGGGAGCTACGAGCAGTACTTC

D gene: TRBD2
V gene: TRBV2
J gene: TRBJ2-5
clone size: many
CDR3 protein: CASSENGLAGETQYF
CDR3 DNA: TGTGCCAGCAGTGAAAACGGGCTAGCGGGAGAGACCCAGTACTTC

D gene: -
V gene: TRBV11-2
J gene: TRBJ2-5
clone size: many
CDR3 protein: CASSLGLPQETQYF
CDR3 DNA: TGTGCCAGCAGCTTAGGCCTACCGCAAGAGACCCAGTACTTC

D gene: -
V gene: TRBV14
J gene: TRBJ2-7
clone size: -
CDR3 protein: CASSQDRVFLGEQYF
CDR3 DNA: TGTGCCAGCAGCCAAGACAGGGTTTTTCTTGGCGAGCAGTACTTC

D gene: TRBD1
V gene: TRBV6-2/TRBV6-3
J gene: TRBJ2-7
clone size: many
CDR3 protein: CASSPSGTGSEQYF
CDR3 DNA: TGTGCCAGCAGTCCATCCGGGACAGGGAGCGAGCAGTACTTC

D gene: TRBD1
V gene: TRBV12-3/TRBV12-4
J gene: TRBJ2-2
clone size: many
CDR3 protein: CASRRQGGAGELFF
CDR3 DNA: TGTGCCAGCAGGCGACAGGGTGGGGCCGGGGAGCTGTTTTTT

D gene: -
V gene: TRBV18
J gene: TRBJ2-5
clone size: many
CDR3 protein: CASSLRTSETQYF
CDR3 DNA: TGTGCCAGCTCACTGCGGACCTCGGAGACCCAGTACTTC

D gene: TRBD2
V gene: TRBV6-2/TRBV6-3
J gene: TRBJ2-7
clone size: many
CDR3 protein: CASTPGLAGGSYEQYF
CDR3 DNA: TGTGCCAGCACCCCCGGACTAGCGGGAGGCTCCTACGAGCAGTACTTC

D gene: TRBD1
V gene: TRBV3-1
J gene: TRBJ2-7
clone size: many
CDR3 protein: CASSKLPPGQGPYEQYF
CDR3 DNA: TGTGCCAGCAGCAAACTTCCGCCGGGACAGGGTCCCTACGAGCAGTACTTC

D gene: -
V gene: TRBV11-2
J gene: TRBJ2-1
clone size: many
CDR3 protein: CASSFESQYNEQFF
CDR3 DNA: TGTGCCAGCAGCTTCGAAAGTCAATACAATGAGCAGTTCTTC

D gene: -
V gene: TRBV11-2
J gene: TRBJ2-3
clone size: -
CDR3 protein: CASSELGGGGEDTQYF
CDR3 DNA: TGTGCCAGCAGCGAACTAGGGGGGGGCGGGGAGGATACGCAGTATTTT

D gene: -
V gene: TRBV20-1
J gene: TRBJ2-1
clone size: -
CDR3 protein: CSARFALNGQFF
CDR3 DNA: TGCAGTGCTAGATTTGCCCTCAATGGGCAGTTCTTC

D gene: -
V gene: TRBV28
J gene: TRBJ2-4
clone size: -
CDR3 protein: CASRRSQSENIQYF
CDR3 DNA: TGTGCCAGCAGGCGAAGTCAGTCCGAAAACATTCAGTACTTC

D gene: -
V gene: TRBV7-2
J gene: TRBJ1-2
clone size: few
CDR3 protein: CASSQGPVNYGYTF
CDR3 DNA: TGTGCCAGCAGTCAGGGGCCCGTTAACTATGGCTACACCTTC

D gene: TRBD2
V gene: TRBV24-1
J gene: TRBJ2-4
clone size: -
CDR3 protein: CATSDLETSPSRGAKNIQYF
CDR3 DNA: TGTGCCACCAGTGATTTAGAGACTAGCCCATCTCGGGGGGCCAAAAACATTCAGTACTTC

D gene: -
V gene: TRBV27
J gene: TRBJ1-4
clone size: many
CDR3 protein: CASSLKGATNEKLFF
CDR3 DNA: TGTGCCAGCAGTTTAAAAGGGGCAACTAATGAAAAACTGTTTTTT

D gene: -
V gene: TRBV29-1
J gene: TRBJ2-7
clone size: -
CDR3 protein: CSVVGQGYPEPYEQYF
CDR3 DNA: TGCAGCGTTGTAGGGCAGGGGTATCCCGAACCCTACGAGCAGTACTTC

D gene: TRBD2
V gene: TRBV12-3/TRBV12-4
J gene: TRBJ2-2
clone size: many
CDR3 protein: CASSLSGANTGELFF
CDR3 DNA: TGTGCCAGCAGCCTTAGCGGGGCGAACACCGGGGAGCTGTTTTTT

D gene: -
V gene: TRBV6-1
J gene: TRBJ1-1
clone size: -
CDR3 protein: CASSYGREEAFF
CDR3 DNA: TGTGCCAGCAGTTATGGTCGGGAGGAAGCTTTCTTT

D gene: TRBD2
V gene: TRBV12-3/TRBV12-4
J gene: TRBJ2-1
clone size: few
CDR3 protein: CASSFWLAGVGRNNEQFF
CDR3 DNA: TGTGCCAGCAGTTTCTGGCTAGCGGGAGTGGGAAGGAACAATGAGCAGTTCTTC

D gene: TRBD2
V gene: TRBV28
J gene: TRBJ2-7
clone size: many
CDR3 protein: CASSFTYTLGLAAYEQYF
CDR3 DNA: TGTGCCAGCAGTTTTACGTACACCCTGGGACTAGCGGCCTACGAGCAGTACTTC

D gene: TRBD1
V gene: TRBV20-1
J gene: TRBJ2-7
clone size: -
CDR3 protein: CSALRQGVWGPNYEQYF
CDR3 DNA: TGCAGTGCACTACGACAGGGTGTCTGGGGCCCTAACTACGAGCAGTACTTC

D gene: TRBD1
V gene: TRBV18
J gene: TRBJ2-3
clone size: many
CDR3 protein: CASLDRSTDTQYF
CDR3 DNA: TGTGCCAGCTTGGACAGGAGCACAGATACGCAGTATTTT

D gene: TRBD2
V gene: TRBV24-1
J gene: TRBJ2-5
clone size: many
CDR3 protein: CATSDVAGGKGETQYF
CDR3 DNA: TGTGCCACCAGTGACGTAGCGGGAGGGAAAGGGGAGACCCAGTACTTC

D gene: TRBD2
V gene: TRBV7-2
J gene: TRBJ2-7
clone size: few
CDR3 protein: CASSLVASGEYEQYF
CDR3 DNA: TGTGCCAGCAGCTTAGTCGCTAGCGGGGAGTACGAGCAGTACTTC

D gene: -
V gene: TRBV27
J gene: TRBJ1-2
clone size: few
CDR3 protein: CASSGGGDYGYTF
CDR3 DNA: TGTGCCAGCAGTGGTGGGGGAGACTATGGCTACACCTTC

D gene: -
V gene: TRBV28
J gene: TRBJ1-5
clone size: -
CDR3 protein: CASRPGNQPQHF
CDR3 DNA: TGTGCCAGCAGGCCAGGGAATCAGCCCCAGCATTTT

D gene: TRBD1
V gene: TRBV28
J gene: TRBJ1-2
clone size: -
CDR3 protein: CASRTPGTGGYGYTF
CDR3 DNA: TGTGCCAGCAGAACACCCGGGACAGGGGGCTATGGCTACACCTTC

D gene: -
V gene: TRBV27
J gene: TRBJ1-2
clone size: -
CDR3 protein: CASSQQVAGGYTF
CDR3 DNA: TGTGCCAGCAGTCAGCAGGTCGCAGGAGGCTACACTTTC

D gene: TRBD1
V gene: TRBV5-1
J gene: TRBJ2-2
clone size: many
CDR3 protein: CASGTDGNTGELFF
CDR3 DNA: TGCGCCAGTGGGACAGACGGAAACACCGGGGAGCTGTTTTTT

D gene: TRBD2
V gene: TRBV12-3/TRBV12-4
J gene: TRBJ2-1
clone size: many
CDR3 protein: CASSLLAGGENEQFF
CDR3 DNA: TGTGCCAGCAGTTTACTGGCGGGAGGCGAGAATGAGCAGTTCTTC

D gene: TRBD1
V gene: TRBV29-1
J gene: TRBJ2-7
clone size: many
CDR3 protein: CSVEGLDRSSYEQYF
CDR3 DNA: TGCAGCGTTGAAGGGCTGGACAGGAGCTCCTACGAGCAGTACTTC

D gene: -
V gene: TRBV7-3
J gene: TRBJ2-7
clone size: many
CDR3 protein: CASSLAGYSYEQYF
CDR3 DNA: TGTGCCAGCAGCTTAGCGGGATACTCCTACGAGCAGTACTTC

D gene: TRBD1
V gene: TRBV9
J gene: TRBJ1-1
clone size: many
CDR3 protein: CASSRDRGTNTEAFF
CDR3 DNA: TGTGCCAGCAGCCGGGACAGGGGTACGAACACTGAAGCTTTCTTT

D gene: -
V gene: TRBV3-1
J gene: TRBJ2-5
clone size: many
CDR3 protein: CASSQHQETQYF
CDR3 DNA: TGTGCCAGCAGCCAACACCAAGAGACCCAGTACTTC

D gene: -
V gene: TRBV7-9
J gene: TRBJ2-2
clone size: -
CDR3 protein: CASSLTWTGENTGELFF
CDR3 DNA: TGTGCCAGCAGCTTAACCTGGACGGGTGAGAACACCGGGGAGCTGTTTTTT

D gene: -
V gene: TRBV29-1
J gene: TRBJ2-3
clone size: few
CDR3 protein: CSVGGQGKTDTQYF
CDR3 DNA: TGCAGCGTTGGGGGTCAGGGTAAAACAGATACGCAGTATTTT

D gene: TRBD2
V gene: TRBV2
J gene: TRBJ2-5
clone size: -
CDR3 protein: CASKRTSGLMAQYF
CDR3 DNA: TGTGCCAGCAAACGAACTAGCGGGCTAATGGCCCAGTACTTC

D gene: -
V gene: TRBV28
J gene: TRBJ2-7
clone size: once
CDR3 protein: CASRLDSPYEQYF
CDR3 DNA: TGTGCCAGCAGACTGGACAGCCCCTACGAGCAGTACTTC

D gene: TRBD1
V gene: TRBV29-1
J gene: TRBJ2-1
clone size: -
CDR3 protein: CSVEGGQGSSYNEQFF
CDR3 DNA: TGCAGCGTTGAAGGGGGACAGGGGAGTTCCTACAATGAGCAGTTCTTC

D gene: -
V gene: TRBV30
J gene: TRBJ1-1
clone size: many
CDR3 protein: CACSRQDPAFF
CDR3 DNA: TGTGCCTGCTCCCGACAGGATCCGGCTTTCTTT

D gene: -
V gene: TRBV4-1
J gene: TRBJ2-7
clone size: many
CDR3 protein: CASRPRETGGYEQYF
CDR3 DNA: TGCGCCAGCAGACCCCGAGAGACAGGAGGCTACGAGCAGTACTTC

D gene: -
V gene: TRBV30
J gene: TRBJ2-5
clone size: many
CDR3 protein: CAWSGGPETQYF
CDR3 DNA: TGTGCCTGGAGTGGGGGTCCGGAGACCCAGTACTTC

D gene: -
V gene: TRBV20-1
J gene: TRBJ1-1
clone size: many
CDR3 protein: CSARGGRNTEAFF
CDR3 DNA: TGCAGTGCTAGAGGAGGCCGGAACACTGAAGCTTTCTTT

D gene: TRBD2
V gene: TRBV5-5
J gene: TRBJ2-1
clone size: many
CDR3 protein: CASSQGLVVSNEQFF
CDR3 DNA: TGTGCCAGCAGCCAAGGACTAGTCGTCAGCAATGAGCAGTTCTTC

D gene: -
V gene: TRBV20-1
J gene: TRBJ2-7
clone size: many
CDR3 protein: CSATRESYEQYF
CDR3 DNA: TGCAGTGCCACGAGAGAGTCCTACGAGCAGTACTTC

D gene: -
V gene: TRBV10-1
J gene: TRBJ1-1
clone size: -
CDR3 protein: CASSESGGGKAFF
CDR3 DNA: TGCGCCAGCAGTGAGTCCGGGGGAGGCAAAGCTTTCTTT

D gene: -
V gene: TRBV6-5
J gene: TRBJ1-5
clone size: many
CDR3 protein: CASSYSLRVNQPQHF
CDR3 DNA: TGTGCCAGCAGTTACTCTCTCAGGGTAAATCAGCCCCAGCATTTT